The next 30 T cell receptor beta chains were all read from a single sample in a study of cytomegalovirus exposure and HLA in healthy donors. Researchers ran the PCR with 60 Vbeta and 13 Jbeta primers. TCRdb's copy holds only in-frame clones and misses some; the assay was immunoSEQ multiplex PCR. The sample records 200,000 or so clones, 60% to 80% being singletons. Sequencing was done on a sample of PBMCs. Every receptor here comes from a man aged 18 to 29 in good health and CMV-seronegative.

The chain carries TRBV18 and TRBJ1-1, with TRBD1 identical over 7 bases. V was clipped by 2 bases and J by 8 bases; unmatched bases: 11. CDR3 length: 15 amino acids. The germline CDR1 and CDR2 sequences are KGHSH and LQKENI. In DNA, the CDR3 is TGTGCCAGCTCACCAGTGGCAGGGGGTAATAGGGAAGCTTTCTTT. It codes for CASSPVAGGNREAFF.

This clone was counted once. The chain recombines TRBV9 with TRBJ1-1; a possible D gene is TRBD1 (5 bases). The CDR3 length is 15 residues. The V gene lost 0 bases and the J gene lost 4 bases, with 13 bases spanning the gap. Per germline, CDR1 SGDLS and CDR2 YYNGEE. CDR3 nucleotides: TGTGCCAGCAGCGTAGAGGGCCAGGGTGGCACTGAAGCTTTCTTT. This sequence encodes CASSVEGQGGTEAFF.

Written as DNA, the CDR3 is TGCAGCGTCCTACCTCGACAGGTGATCAACAATGAGCAGTTCTTC. This sequence encodes CSVLPRQVINNEQFF. The rearrangement links TRBV29-1 to TRBJ2-1, with D tentatively TRBD1 (6 bases). The germline V gene has CDR1 SQVTM and CDR2 ANQGSEA. This CDR3 has 15 amino acids. Deletions cut 6 bases from V and 5 bases from J, with 20 bases between.

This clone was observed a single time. The CDR3 DNA sequence: TGTGCCAGCAGCTTCTTCGGTTCGAGGGGGCTCAATCAGCCCCAGCATTTT. Its protein product is CASSFFGSRGLNQPQHF. The rearrangement uses TRBV7-2 and TRBJ1-5, with 7 bases that match TRBD1. Unmatched junction bases numbered 11, after V lost 3 bases and J lost 3 bases. The length of the CDR3 is 17 residues. Germline loops: CDR1 SGHTA, CDR2 FQGNSA.

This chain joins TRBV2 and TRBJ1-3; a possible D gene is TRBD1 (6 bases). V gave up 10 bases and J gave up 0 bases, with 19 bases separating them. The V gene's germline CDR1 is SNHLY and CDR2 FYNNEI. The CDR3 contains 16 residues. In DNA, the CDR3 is TGTGCCACCCCGAGGCAGGGGTCAAGCTCTGGAAACACCATATATTTT. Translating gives CATPRQGSSSGNTIYF.

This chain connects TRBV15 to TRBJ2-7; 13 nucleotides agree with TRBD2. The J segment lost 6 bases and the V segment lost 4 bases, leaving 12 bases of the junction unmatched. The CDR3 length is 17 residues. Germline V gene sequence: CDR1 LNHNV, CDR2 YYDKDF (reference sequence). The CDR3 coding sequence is TGTGCCACCAGCACAGGGGGCGCGGGACTAGCGGGATCCGAGCAGTACTTC. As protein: CATSTGGAGLAGSEQYF.

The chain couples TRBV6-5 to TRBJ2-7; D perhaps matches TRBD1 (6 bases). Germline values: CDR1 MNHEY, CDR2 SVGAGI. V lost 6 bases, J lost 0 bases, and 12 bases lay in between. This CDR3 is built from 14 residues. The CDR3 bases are TGTGCCAGCAGGCCCAGGGGCGGCTCCTACGAGCAGTACTTC. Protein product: CASRPRGGSYEQYF.

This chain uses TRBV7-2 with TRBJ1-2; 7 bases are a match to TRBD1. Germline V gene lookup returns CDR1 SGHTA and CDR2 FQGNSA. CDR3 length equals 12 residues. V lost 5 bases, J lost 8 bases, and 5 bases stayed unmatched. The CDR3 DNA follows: TGTGCCAGCAGCGCAACAGGGGACGGCTACACCTTC. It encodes CASSATGDGYTF.

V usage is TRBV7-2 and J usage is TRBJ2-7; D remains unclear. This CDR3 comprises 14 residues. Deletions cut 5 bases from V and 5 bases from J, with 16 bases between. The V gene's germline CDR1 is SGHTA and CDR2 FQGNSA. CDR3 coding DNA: TGTGCCAGCAGCGAGGATGTGTCCCGGGACGAGCAGTACTTC. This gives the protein CASSEDVSRDEQYF.

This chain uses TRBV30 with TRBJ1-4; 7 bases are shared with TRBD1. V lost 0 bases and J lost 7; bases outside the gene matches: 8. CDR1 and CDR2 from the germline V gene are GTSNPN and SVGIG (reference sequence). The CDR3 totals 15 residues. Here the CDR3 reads CAWSVQRDSREKLFF. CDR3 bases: TGTGCCTGGAGTGTACAAAGGGACAGTCGTGAAAAACTGTTTTTT.

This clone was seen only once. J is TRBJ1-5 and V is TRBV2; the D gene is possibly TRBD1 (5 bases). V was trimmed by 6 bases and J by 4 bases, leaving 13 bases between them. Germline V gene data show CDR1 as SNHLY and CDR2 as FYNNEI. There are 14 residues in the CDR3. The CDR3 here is CASRGDGGNQPQHF. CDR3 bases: TGTGCCAGCAGGGGGGATGGGGGGAATCAGCCCCAGCATTTT.

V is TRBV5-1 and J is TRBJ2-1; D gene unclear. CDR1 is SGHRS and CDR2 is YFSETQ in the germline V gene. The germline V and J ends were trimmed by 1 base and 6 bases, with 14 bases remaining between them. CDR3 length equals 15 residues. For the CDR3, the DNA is TGCGCCAGCAGCTTGTTGCCGAGCCGGAGCAATGAGCAGTTCTTC. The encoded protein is CASSLLPSRSNEQFF.

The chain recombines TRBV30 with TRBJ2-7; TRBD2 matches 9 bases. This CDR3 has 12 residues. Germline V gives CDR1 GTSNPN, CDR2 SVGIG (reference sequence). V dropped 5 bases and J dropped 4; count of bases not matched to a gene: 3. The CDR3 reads CAWGAGGYEQYF. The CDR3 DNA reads TGTGCCTGGGGAGCGGGGGGTTACGAGCAGTACTTC.

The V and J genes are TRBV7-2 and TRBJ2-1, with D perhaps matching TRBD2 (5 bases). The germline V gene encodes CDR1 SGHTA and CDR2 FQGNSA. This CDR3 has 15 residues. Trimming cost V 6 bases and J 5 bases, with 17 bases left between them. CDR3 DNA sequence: TGTGCCAGCAGGGAAGCCGGGCTAGCCAACAATGAGCAGTTCTTC. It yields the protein CASREAGLANNEQFF. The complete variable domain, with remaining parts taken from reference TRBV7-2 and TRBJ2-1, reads GAGVSQSPSNKVTEKGKDVELRCDPISGHTALYWYRQSLGQGLEFLIYFQGNSAPDKSGLPSDRFSAERTGGSVSTLTIQRTQQEDSAVYLCASREAGLANNEQFFGPGTRLTVL.

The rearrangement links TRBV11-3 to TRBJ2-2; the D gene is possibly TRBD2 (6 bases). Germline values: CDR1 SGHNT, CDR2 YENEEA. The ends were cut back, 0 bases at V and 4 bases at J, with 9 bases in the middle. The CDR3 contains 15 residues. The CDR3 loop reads CASSLDGAGTGELFF. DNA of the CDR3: TGTGCCAGCAGCTTAGATGGAGCGGGCACCGGGGAGCTGTTTTTT.

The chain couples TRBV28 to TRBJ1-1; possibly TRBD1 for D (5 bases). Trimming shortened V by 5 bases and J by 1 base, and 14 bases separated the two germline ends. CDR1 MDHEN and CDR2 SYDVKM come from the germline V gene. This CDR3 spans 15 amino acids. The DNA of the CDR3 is TGTGCCAGCAGTGCCGCGGGACGCCGGAACACTGAAGCTTTCTTT. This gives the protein CASSAAGRRNTEAFF.

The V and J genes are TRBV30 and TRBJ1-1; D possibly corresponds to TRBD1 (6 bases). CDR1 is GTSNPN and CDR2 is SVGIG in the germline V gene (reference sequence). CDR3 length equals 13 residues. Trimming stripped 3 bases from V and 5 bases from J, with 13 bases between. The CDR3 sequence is CAWRAGGMTEAFF. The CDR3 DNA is TGTGCCTGGAGGGCGGGGGGCATGACTGAAGCTTTCTTT.

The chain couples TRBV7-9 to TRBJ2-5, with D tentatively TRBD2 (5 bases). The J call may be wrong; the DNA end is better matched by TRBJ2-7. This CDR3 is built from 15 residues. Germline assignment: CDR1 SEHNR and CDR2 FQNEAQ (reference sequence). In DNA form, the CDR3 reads TGTGCCAGCAGCTTAGGTCGGGGAATGCAAGACGAGCAGTACTTC. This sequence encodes CASSLGRGMQDEQYF.

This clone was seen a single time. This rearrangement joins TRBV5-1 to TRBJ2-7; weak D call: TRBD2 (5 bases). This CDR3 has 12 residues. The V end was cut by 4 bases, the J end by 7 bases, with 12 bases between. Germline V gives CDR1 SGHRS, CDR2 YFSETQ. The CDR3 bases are TGCGCCAGCAGCGCCCAACTAGAGGAGCAGTACTTC. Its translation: CASSAQLEEQYF.

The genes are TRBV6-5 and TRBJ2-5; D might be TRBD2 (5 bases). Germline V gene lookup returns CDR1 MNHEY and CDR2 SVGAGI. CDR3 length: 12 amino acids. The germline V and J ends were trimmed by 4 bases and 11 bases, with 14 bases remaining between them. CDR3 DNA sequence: TGTGCCAGCAGTTCGGGCTCGAGGGAGCAGTACTTC. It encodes CASSSGSREQYF.

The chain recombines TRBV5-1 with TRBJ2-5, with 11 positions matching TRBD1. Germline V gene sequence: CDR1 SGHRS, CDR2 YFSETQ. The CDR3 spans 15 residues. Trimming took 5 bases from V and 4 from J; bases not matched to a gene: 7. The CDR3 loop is CASRPGQGARETQYF. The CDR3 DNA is TGCGCCAGCAGACCTGGACAGGGGGCACGAGAGACCCAGTACTTC.

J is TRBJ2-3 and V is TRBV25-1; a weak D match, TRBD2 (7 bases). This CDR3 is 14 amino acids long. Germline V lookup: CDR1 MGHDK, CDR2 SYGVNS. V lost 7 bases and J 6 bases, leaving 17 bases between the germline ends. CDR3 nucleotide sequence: TGTGCCAGCAATAGAGGGGGGGCGTCCGATACGCAGTATTTT. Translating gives CASNRGGASDTQYF. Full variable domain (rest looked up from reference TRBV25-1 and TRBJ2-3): EADIYQTPRYLVIGTGKKITLECSQTMGHDKMYWYQQDPGMELHLIHYSYGVNSTEKGDLSSESTVSRIRTEHFPLTLESARPSHTSQYLCASNRGGASDTQYFGPGTRLTVL.

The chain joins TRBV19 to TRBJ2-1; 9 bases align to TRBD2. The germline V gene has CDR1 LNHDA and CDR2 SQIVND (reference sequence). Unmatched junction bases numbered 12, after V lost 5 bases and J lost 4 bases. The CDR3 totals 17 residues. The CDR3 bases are TGTGCCAGTAGTCCGAAGGGTAGCGGGAGTTCTTACAATGAGCAGTTCTTC. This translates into CASSPKGSGSSYNEQFF.

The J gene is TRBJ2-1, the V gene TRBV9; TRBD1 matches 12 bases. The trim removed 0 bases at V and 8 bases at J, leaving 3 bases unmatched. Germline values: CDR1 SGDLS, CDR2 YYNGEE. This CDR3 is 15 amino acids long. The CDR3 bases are TGTGCCAGCAGCGTAGTGGGGACAGGGGGCGATGAGCAGTTCTTC. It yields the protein CASSVVGTGGDEQFF.

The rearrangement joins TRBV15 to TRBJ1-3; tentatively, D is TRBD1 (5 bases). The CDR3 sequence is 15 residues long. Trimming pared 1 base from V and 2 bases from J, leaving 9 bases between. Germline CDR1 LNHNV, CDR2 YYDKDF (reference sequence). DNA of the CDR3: TGTGCCACCAGCAGAGGGGGACTTACTGGAAACACCATATATTTT. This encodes CATSRGGLTGNTIYF.

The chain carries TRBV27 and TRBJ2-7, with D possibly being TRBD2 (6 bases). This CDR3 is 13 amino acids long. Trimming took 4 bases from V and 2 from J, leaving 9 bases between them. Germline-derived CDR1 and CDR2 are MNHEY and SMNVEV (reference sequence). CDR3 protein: CASSSRTTYEQYF. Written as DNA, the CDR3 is TGTGCCAGCAGTTCCCGGACTACCTACGAGCAGTACTTC.

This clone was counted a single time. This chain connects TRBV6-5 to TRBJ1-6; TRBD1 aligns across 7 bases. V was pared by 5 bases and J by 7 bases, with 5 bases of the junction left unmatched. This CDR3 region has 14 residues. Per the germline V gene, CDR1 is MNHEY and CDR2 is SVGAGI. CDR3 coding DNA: TGTGCCAGCAGTCTCAACAGGGGAAATTCACCCCTCCACTTT. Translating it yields CASSLNRGNSPLHF.

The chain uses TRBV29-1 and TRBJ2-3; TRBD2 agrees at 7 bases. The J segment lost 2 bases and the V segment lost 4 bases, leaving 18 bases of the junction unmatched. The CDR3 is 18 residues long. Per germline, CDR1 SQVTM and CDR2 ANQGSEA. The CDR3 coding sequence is TGCAGCGTTGCGCGGCTAGCGGACCTAAATAGATTCACAGATACGCAGTATTTT. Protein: CSVARLADLNRFTDTQYF.

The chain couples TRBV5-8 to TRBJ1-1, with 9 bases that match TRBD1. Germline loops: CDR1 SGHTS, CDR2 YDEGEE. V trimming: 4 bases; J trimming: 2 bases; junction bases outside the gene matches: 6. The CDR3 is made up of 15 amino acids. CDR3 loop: CASSEDRGLNTEAFF. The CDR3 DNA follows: TGTGCCAGCAGCGAGGACAGGGGTCTCAACACTGAAGCTTTCTTT.

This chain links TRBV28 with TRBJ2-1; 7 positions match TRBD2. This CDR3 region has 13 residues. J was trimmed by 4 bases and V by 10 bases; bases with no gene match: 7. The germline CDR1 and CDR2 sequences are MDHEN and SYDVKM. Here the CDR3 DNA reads TGTGCCATCGCCCTAGCGGAGTACAATGAGCAGTTCTTC. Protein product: CAIALAEYNEQFF. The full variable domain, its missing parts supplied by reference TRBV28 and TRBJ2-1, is DVKVTQSSRYLVKRTGEKVFLECVQDMDHENMFWYRQDPGLGLRLIYFSYDVKMKEKGDIPEGYSVSREKKERFSLILESASTNQTSMYLCAIALAEYNEQFFGPGTRLTVL.